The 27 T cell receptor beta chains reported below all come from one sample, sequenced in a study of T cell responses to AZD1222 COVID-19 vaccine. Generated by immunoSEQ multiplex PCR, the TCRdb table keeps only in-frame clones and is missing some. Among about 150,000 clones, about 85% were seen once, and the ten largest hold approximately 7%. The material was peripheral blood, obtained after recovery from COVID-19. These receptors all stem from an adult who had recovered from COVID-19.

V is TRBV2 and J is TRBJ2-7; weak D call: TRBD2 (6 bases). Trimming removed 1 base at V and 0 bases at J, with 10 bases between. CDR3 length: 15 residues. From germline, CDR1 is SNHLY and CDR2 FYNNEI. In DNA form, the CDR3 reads TGTGCCAGCAGTGAAGGGGGACTTTCCTCCTACGAGCAGTACTTC. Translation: CASSEGGLSSYEQYF.

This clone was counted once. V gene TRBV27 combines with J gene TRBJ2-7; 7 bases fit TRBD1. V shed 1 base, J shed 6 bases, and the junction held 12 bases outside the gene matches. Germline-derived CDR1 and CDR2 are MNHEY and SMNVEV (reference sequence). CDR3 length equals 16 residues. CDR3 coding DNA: TGTGCCAGCAGTTTATATGCCCAGGGGGTCAAAGGCGAGCAGTACTTC. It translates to CASSLYAQGVKGEQYF.

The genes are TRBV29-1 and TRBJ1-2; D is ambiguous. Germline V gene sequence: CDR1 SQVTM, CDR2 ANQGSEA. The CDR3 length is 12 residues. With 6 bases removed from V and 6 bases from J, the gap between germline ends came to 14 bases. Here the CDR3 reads CSVWEVLNGYTF. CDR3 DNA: TGCAGCGTATGGGAGGTTTTGAATGGCTACACCTTC.

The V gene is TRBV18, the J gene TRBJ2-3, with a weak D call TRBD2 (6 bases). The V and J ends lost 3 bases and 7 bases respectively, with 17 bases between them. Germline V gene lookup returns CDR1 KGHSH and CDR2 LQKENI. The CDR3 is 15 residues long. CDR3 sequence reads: CASSPTGTVQNTQYF. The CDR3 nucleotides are TGTGCCAGCTCACCTACCGGGACTGTGCAAAATACGCAGTATTTT.

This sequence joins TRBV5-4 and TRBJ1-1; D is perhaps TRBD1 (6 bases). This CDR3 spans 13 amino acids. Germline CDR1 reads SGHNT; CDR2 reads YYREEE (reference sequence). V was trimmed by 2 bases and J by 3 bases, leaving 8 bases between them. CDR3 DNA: TGTGCCAGCAGCTTCTACAGGGACACTGAAGCTTTCTTT. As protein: CASSFYRDTEAFF.

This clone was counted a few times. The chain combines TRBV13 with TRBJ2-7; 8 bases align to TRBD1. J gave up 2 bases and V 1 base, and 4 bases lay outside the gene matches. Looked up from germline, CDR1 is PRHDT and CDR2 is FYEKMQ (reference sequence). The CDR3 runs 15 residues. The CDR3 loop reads CASSLAGTGAYEQYF. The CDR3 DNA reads TGTGCCAGCAGCTTAGCCGGGACAGGAGCCTACGAGCAGTACTTC.

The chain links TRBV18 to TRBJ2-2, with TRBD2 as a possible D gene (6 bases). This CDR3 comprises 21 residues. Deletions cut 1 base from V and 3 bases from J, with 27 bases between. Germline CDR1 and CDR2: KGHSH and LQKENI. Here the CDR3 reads CASSPRRLASAGRLDTGELFF. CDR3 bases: TGTGCCAGCTCACCACGAAGGTTGGCTAGCGCGGGGCGATTGGACACCGGGGAGCTGTTTTTT.

The CDR3 sequence is CATSDLPRDPGSPDGYTF. The CDR3 region has the DNA TGTGCCACCAGTGATTTGCCTCGGGACCCAGGAAGCCCTGATGGCTACACCTTC. The gene calls are TRBV24-1 and TRBJ1-2; possibly TRBD1 for D (5 bases). Trimming cost V 0 bases and J 6 bases, with 22 bases left between them. From germline, CDR1 is KGHDR and CDR2 SFDVKD. The CDR3 sequence is 18 residues long.

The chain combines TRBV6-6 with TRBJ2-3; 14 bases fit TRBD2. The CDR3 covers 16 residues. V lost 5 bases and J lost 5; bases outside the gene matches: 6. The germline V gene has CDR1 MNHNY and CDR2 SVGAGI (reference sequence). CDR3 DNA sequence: TGTGCCAGCAGTACAGGACTAGCGGGGGGAAGAGATACGCAGTATTTT. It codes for CASSTGLAGGRDTQYF.

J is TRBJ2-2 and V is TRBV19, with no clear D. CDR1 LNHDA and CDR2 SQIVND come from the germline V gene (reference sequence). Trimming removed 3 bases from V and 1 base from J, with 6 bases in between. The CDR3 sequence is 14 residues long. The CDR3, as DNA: TGTGCCAGTAGTATGGGTGGGAACACCGGGGAGCTGTTTTTT. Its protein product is CASSMGGNTGELFF.

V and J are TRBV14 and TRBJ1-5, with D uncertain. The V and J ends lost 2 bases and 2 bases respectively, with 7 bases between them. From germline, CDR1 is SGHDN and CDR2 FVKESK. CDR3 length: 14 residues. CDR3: CASSQRQGNQPQHF. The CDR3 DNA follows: TGTGCCAGCAGCCAAAGGCAGGGCAATCAGCCCCAGCATTTT.

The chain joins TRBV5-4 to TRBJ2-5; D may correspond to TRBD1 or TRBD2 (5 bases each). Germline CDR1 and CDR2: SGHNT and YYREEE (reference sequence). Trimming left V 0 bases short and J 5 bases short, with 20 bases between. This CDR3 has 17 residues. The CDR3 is CASSLDAVAAWGETQYF. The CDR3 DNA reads TGTGCCAGCAGCTTGGATGCGGTAGCAGCTTGGGGGGAGACCCAGTACTTC.

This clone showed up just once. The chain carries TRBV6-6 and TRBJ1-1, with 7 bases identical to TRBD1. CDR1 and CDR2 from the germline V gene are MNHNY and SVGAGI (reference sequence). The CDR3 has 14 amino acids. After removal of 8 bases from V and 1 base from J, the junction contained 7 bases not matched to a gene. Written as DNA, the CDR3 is TGTGCCAGCGTCCGGGACAGACCGAACACTGAAGCTTTCTTT. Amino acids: CASVRDRPNTEAFF.

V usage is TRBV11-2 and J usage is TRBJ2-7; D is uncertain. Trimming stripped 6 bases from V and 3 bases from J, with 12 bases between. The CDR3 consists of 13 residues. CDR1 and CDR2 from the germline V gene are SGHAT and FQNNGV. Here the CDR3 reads CASRPTLGYEQYF. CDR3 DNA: TGTGCCAGCAGGCCTACCCTCGGCTACGAGCAGTACTTC.

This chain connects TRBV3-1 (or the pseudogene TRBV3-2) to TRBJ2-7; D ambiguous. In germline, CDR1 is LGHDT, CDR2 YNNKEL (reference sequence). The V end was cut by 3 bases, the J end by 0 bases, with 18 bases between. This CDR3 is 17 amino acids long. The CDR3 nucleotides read TGTGCCAGCAGCCACGGTAGGCACCTCTCTTACTCCTACGAGCAGTACTTC. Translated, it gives CASSHGRHLSYSYEQYF.

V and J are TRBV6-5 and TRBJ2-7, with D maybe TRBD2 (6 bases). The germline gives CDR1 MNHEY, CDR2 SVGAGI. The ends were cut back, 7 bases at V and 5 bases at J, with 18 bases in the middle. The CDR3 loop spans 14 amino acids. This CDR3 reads CASTPPRGMNEQYF. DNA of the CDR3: TGTGCCAGCACTCCTCCCCGCGGGATGAACGAGCAGTACTTC.

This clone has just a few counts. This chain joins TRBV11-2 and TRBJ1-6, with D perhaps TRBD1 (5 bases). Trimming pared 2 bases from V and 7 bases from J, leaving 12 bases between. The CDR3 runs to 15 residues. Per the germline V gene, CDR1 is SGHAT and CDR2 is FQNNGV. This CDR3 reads CASSLPGAANSPLHF. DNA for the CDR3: TGTGCCAGCAGCTTACCCGGGGCGGCAAATTCACCCCTCCACTTT.

In DNA, the CDR3 is TGTGCCAGCAGCTTAGGCCTGTTTGGGACAGGACAAGAGACCCAGTACTTC. Its protein product is CASSLGLFGTGQETQYF. The V and J genes are TRBV13 and TRBJ2-5, with TRBD1 matching 8 bases. The germline V gene encodes CDR1 PRHDT and CDR2 FYEKMQ (reference sequence). The CDR3 runs 17 residues. Trimming removed 0 bases from V and 2 bases from J; junction bases left unmatched: 8.

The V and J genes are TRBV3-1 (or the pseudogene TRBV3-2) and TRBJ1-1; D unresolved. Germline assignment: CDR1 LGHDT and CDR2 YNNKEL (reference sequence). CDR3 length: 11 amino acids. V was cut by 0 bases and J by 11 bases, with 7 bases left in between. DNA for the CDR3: TGTGCCAGCAGCCAAGAAGGGAACGCTTTCTTT. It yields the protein CASSQEGNAFF.

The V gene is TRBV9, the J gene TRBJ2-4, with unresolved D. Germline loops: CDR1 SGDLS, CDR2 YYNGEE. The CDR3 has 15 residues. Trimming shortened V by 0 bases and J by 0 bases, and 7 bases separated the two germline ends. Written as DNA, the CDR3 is TGTGCCAGCAGCGTAGAATCCGCAGCCAAAAACATTCAGTACTTC. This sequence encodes CASSVESAAKNIQYF.

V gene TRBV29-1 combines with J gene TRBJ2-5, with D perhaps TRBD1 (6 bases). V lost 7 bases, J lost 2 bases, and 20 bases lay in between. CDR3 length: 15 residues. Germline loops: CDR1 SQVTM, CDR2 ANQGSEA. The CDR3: CSASPAMGAQETQYF. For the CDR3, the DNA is TGCAGCGCTTCCCCCGCTATGGGGGCACAAGAGACCCAGTACTTC.

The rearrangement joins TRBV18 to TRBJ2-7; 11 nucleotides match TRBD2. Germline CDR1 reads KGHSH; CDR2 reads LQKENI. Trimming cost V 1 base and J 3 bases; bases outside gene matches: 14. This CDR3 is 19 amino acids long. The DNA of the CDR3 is TGTGCCAGCTCACCACTAAGCGGGCTAGCGGGGGGATTATTCTACGAGCAGTACTTC. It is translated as CASSPLSGLAGGLFYEQYF.

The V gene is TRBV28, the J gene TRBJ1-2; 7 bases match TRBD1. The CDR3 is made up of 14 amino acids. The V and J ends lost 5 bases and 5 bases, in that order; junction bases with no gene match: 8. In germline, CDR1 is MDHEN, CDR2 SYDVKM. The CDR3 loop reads CASSASGTEYGYTF. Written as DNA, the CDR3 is TGTGCCAGCAGTGCTTCCGGGACAGAATATGGCTACACCTTC.

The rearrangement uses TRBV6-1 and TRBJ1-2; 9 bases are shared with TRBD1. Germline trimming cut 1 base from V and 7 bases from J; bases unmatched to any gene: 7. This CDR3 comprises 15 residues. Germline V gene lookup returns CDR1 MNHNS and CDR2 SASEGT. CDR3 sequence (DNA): TGTGCCAGCAGTGAAGGGACAGGGGATCTTACTGGCTACACCTTC. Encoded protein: CASSEGTGDLTGYTF.

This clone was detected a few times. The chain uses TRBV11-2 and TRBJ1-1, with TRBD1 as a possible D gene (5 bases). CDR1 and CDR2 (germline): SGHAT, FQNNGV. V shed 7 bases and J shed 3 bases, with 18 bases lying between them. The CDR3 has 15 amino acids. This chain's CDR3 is CASTSSTGPDTEAFF. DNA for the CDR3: TGTGCCAGCACCTCCTCAACGGGGCCCGACACTGAAGCTTTCTTT.

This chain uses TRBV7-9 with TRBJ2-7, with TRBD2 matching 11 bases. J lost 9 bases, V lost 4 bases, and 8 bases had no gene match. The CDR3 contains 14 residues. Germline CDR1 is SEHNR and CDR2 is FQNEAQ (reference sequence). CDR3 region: CASSSKWGLAVQYF. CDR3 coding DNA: TGTGCCAGCAGCTCCAAATGGGGACTAGCGGTGCAGTACTTC.

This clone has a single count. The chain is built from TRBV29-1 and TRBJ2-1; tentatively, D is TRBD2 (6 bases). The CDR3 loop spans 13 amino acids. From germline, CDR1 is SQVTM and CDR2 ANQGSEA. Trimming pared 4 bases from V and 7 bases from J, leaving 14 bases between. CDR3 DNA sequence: TGCAGCGTTGCCCCCACGGGGAGGAATGAGCAGTTCTTC. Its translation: CSVAPTGRNEQFF.